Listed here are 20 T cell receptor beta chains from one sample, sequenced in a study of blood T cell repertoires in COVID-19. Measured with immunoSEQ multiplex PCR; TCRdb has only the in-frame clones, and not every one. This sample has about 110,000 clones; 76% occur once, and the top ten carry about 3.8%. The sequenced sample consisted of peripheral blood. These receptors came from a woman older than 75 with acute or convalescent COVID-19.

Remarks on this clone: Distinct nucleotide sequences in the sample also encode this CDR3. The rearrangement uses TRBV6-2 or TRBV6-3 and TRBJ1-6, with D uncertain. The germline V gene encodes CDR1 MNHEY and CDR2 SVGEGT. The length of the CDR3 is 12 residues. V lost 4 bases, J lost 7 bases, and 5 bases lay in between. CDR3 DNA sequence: TGTGCCAGCAGTTTGGAGAATTCACCCCTCCACTTT. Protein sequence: CASSLENSPLHF.

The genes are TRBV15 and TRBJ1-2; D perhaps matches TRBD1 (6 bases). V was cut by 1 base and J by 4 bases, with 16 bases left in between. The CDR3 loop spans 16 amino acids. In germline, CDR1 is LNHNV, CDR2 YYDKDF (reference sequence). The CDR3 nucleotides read TGTGCCACCAGCAGAGGTTCCGTGACAGGCGGCTATGGCTACACCTTC. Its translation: CATSRGSVTGGYGYTF. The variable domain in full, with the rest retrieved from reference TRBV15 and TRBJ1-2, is DAMVIQNPRYQVTQFGKPVTLSCSQTLNHNVMYWYQQKSSQAPKLLFHYYDKDFNNEADTPDNFQSRRPNTSFCFLDIRSPGLGDTAMYLCATSRGSVTGGYGYTFGSGTRLTVV.

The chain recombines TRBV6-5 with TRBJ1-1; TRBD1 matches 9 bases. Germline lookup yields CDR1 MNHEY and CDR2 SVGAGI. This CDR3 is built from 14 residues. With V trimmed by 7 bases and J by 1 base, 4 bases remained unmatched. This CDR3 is CASNKDRGNTEAFF. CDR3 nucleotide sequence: TGTGCCAGCAATAAGGACAGGGGGAACACTGAAGCTTTCTTT.

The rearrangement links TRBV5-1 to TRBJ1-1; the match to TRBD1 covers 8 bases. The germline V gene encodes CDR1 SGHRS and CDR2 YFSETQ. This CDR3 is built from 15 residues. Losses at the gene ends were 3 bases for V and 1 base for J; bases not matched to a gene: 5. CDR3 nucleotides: TGCGCCAGCAGCTCCGACGGACAGGGGAACACTGAAGCTTTCTTT. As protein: CASSSDGQGNTEAFF.

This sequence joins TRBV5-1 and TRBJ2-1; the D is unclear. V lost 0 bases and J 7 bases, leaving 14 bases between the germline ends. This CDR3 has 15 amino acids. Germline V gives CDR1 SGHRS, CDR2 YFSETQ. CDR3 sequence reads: CASSLGGYLGNEQFF. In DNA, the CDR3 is TGCGCCAGCAGCTTGGGCGGATACCTAGGAAATGAGCAGTTCTTC. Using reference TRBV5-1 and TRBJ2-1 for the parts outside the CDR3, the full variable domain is KAGVTQTPRYLIKTRGQQVTLSCSPISGHRSVSWYQQTPGQGLQFLFEYFSETQRNKGNFPGRFSGRQFSNSRSEMNVSTLELGDSALYLCASSLGGYLGNEQFFGPGTRLTVL.

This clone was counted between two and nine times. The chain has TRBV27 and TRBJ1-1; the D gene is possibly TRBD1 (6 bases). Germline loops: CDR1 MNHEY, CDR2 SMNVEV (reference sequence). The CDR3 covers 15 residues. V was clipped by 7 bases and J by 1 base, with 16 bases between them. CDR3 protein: CASMGLTGSNTEAFF. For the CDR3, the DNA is TGTGCCAGCATGGGATTGACAGGTTCGAACACTGAAGCTTTCTTT.

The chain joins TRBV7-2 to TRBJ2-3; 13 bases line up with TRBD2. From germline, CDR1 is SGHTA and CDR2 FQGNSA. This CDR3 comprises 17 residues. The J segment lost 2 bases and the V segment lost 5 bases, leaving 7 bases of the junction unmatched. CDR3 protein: CASSERLAGGSTDTQYF. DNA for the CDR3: TGTGCCAGCAGCGAGAGACTAGCGGGGGGATCCACAGATACGCAGTATTTT.

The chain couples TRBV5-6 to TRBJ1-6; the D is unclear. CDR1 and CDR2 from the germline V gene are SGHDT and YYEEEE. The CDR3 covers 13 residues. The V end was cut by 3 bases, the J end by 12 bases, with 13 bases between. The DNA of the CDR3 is TGTGCCAGCAGCTCCCGGACTCGGAGACCCCTCCACTTT. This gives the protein CASSSRTRRPLHF.

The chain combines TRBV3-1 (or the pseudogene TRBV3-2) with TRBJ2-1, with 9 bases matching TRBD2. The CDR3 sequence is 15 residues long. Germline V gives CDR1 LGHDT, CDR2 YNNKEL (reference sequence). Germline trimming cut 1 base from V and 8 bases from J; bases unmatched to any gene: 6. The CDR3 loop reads CASSQGAGGPHEQFF. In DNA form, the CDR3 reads TGTGCCAGCAGCCAAGGAGCGGGAGGACCTCATGAGCAGTTCTTC.

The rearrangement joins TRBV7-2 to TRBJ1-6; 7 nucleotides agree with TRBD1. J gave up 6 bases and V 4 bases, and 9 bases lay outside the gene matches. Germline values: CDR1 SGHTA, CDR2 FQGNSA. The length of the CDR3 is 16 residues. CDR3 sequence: CASSSRRTGVNSPLHF. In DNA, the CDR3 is TGTGCCAGCAGCTCACGGCGTACAGGGGTTAATTCACCCCTCCACTTT.

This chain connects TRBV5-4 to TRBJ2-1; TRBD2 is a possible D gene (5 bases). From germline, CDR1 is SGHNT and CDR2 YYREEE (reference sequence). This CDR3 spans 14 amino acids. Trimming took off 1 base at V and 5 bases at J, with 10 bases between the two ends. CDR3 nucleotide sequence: TGTGCCAGCAGCTTGAGGACTCGAAACAATGAGCAGTTCTTC. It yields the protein CASSLRTRNNEQFF.

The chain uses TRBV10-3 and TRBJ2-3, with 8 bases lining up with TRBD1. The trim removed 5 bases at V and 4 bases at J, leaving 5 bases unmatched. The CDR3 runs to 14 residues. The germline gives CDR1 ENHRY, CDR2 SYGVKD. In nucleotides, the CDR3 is TGTGCCATCAGTAGGACAGGGCCCTCAGATACGCAGTATTTT. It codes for CAISRTGPSDTQYF.

The CDR3 spells CATPLRQGVIPNQPQHF. CDR3 nucleotide sequence: TGTGCCACCCCCCTAAGACAGGGGGTAATACCCAATCAGCCCCAGCATTTT. This rearrangement joins TRBV21-1 to TRBJ1-5; the listed D gene, TRBD1, was not tested against the DNA. TRBV21-1 is a pseudogene. CDR3 length: 17 residues.

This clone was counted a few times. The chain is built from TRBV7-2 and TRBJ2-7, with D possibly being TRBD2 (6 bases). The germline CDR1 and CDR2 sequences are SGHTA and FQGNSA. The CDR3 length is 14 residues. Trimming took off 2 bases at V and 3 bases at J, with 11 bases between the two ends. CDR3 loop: CASSLSPGGYEQYF. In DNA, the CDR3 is TGTGCCAGCAGCTTATCGCCCGGGGGCTACGAGCAGTACTTC.

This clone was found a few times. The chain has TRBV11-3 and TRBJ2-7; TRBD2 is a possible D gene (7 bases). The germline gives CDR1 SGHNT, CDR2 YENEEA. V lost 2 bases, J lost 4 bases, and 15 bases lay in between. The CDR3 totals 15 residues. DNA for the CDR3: TGTGCCAGCAGCTTATCAGGAGGGGGGGCATACGAGCAGTACTTC. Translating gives CASSLSGGGAYEQYF.

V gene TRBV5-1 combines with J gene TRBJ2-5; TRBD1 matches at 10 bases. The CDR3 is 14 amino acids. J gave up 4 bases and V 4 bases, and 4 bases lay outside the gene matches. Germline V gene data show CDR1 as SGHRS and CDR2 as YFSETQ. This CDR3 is CASSETGGLETQYF. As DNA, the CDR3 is TGCGCCAGCAGCGAGACAGGGGGCTTAGAGACCCAGTACTTC. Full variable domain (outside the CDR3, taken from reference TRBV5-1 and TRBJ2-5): KAGVTQTPRYLIKTRGQQVTLSCSPISGHRSVSWYQQTPGQGLQFLFEYFSETQRNKGNFPGRFSGRQFSNSRSEMNVSTLELGDSALYLCASSETGGLETQYFGPGTRLLVL.

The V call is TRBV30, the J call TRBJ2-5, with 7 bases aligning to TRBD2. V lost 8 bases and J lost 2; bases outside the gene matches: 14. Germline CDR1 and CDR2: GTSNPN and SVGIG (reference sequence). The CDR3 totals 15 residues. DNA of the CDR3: TGTGCCCGTTCGTTAGGGACTACAGGACAAGAGACCCAGTACTTC. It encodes CARSLGTTGQETQYF.

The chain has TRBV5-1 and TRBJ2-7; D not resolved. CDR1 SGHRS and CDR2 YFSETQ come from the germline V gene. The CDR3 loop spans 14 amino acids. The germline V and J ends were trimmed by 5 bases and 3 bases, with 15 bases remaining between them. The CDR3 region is CASRMETASYEQYF. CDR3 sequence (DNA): TGCGCCAGCAGGATGGAGACGGCGAGCTACGAGCAGTACTTC.

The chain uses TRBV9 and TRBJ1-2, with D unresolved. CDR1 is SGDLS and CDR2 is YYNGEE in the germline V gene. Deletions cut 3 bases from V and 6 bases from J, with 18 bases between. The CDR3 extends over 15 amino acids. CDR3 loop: CASSAKEGAADGYTF. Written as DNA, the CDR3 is TGTGCCAGCAGCGCTAAAGAAGGAGCCGCGGATGGCTACACCTTC. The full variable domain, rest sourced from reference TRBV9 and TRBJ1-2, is DSGVTQTPKHLITATGQRVTLRCSPRSGDLSVYWYQQSLDQGLQFLIQYYNGEERAKGNILERFSAQQFPDLHSELNLSSLELGDSALYFCASSAKEGAADGYTFGSGTRLTVV.

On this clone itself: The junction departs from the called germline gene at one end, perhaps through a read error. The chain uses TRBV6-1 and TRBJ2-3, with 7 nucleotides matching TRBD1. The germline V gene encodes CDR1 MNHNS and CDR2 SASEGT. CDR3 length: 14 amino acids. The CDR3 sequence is CASIEQGREDTQYF. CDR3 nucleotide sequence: TGTGCCAGCATTGAACAGGGGCGTGAGGATACGCAGTATTTT.